The sequence of this TCR beta chain was determined in a study of blood T cell repertoires in COVID-19. This clone was observed a few times. Trimming pared 4 bases from V and 2 bases from J, leaving 11 bases between. The CDR3 loop spans 14 amino acids. Germline CDR1 and CDR2: KGHSH and LQKENI. In the original workflow: Reference gene primer amplification gave estimated nucleated cell counts. Measured with immunoSEQ multiplex PCR; TCRdb has only the in-frame clones, and not every one. V, J and clone size are taken as reported in that table, and D and trimming were inferred from the DNA itself. The sample has 200,000 to 250,000 clones, roughly 90% seen once.

The chain links TRBV18 to TRBJ1-2; a weak D match, TRBD1 (5 bases). The sample comprised peripheral blood. The sequence came from a woman aged 60 to 75 with acute or convalescent COVID-19. The CDR3 protein is CASSHLDTNYGYTF. CDR3 bases: TGTGCCAGCTCACACTTGGACACAAACTATGGCTACACCTTC.